These 26 T cell receptor beta chains were all obtained from the same sample, sequenced in a study of identical twins. TCRdb fed the 5' RACE reads into MiXCR, producing one record per CDR3 protein. Here the sample spans 500,000 to 700,000 distinct CDR3 sequences, under 8.5% being singletons. The sample was also reused in another study, on yellow fever vaccine responses in identical twins.

Sequencing input: PBMCs. These receptors came from a woman between 18 and 29 years old in good health.

The J gene is TRBJ2-1, the V gene TRBV20-1; D might be TRBD2 (6 bases). The CDR3 is 10 amino acids. The germline V and J ends were trimmed by 5 bases and 10 bases, with 9 bases remaining between them. The germline gives CDR1 DFQATT, CDR2 SNEGSKA (reference sequence). CDR3 loop: CSAGTREQFF. The CDR3 nucleotides are TGCAGTGCTGGGACTCGAGAGCAGTTCTTC.

This sequence joins TRBV6-5 and TRBJ2-1; 9 bases agree with TRBD2. Per the germline V gene, CDR1 is MNHEY and CDR2 is SVGAGI. The CDR3 sequence is 15 residues long. Trimming removed 2 bases from V and 8 bases from J; junction bases left unmatched: 7. DNA for the CDR3: TGTGCCAGCAGTTACGGGGCGGGAGGGCGCTATGAGCAGTTCTTC. This encodes CASSYGAGGRYEQFF.

The table lists this clonotype with a few counts. The rearrangement links TRBV20-1 to TRBJ2-5, with TRBD2 matching 8 bases. The CDR3 is 15 residues long. Trimming at V came to 2 bases and at J to 5 bases, leaving 10 bases not matched to a gene. CDR1 and CDR2 from the germline V gene are DFQATT and SNEGSKA (reference sequence). The CDR3 loop reads CSARIAGRDRETQYF. CDR3 DNA sequence: TGCAGTGCTAGAATAGCGGGAAGGGATCGCGAGACCCAGTACTTC.

This clonotype was counted at least ten times. The chain recombines TRBV5-5 with TRBJ1-4; D is perhaps TRBD1 (5 bases). The CDR3 extends over 13 amino acids. The V gene's germline CDR1 is SGHKS and CDR2 YYEKEE (reference sequence). V was trimmed by 9 bases and J by 3 bases, leaving 12 bases between them. The CDR3 DNA is TGTGCCACCGCTGGGGCAGCTAATGAAAAACTGTTTTTT. Encoded protein: CATAGAANEKLFF.

This clonotype came up many times. The gene calls are TRBV12-3 or TRBV12-4 and TRBJ2-7; tentatively, D is TRBD2 (6 bases). Trimming left V 4 bases short and J 1 base short, with 11 bases between. The CDR3 is 14 amino acids. CDR3 DNA sequence: TGTGCCAGCAGTTATAGCGGTCCGTCCTACGAGCAGTACTTC. This codes for CASSYSGPSYEQYF.

This clonotype was seen ten or more times. The chain employs TRBV4-1 and TRBJ2-3; the match to TRBD2 covers 10 bases. CDR1 is MGHRA and CDR2 is YSYEKL in the germline V gene. The CDR3 consists of 18 residues. The V gene end was trimmed by 0 bases and the J gene end by 6 bases; junction bases not matched to a gene: 12. The CDR3 spells CASSQDWGLATFRDTQYF. The CDR3 DNA reads as TGCGCCAGCAGCCAAGATTGGGGACTAGCGACTTTTAGGGATACGCAGTATTTT.

This clonotype was seen more than once but under ten times. V is TRBV29-1 and J is TRBJ2-2; TRBD1 is a possible D gene (6 bases). This CDR3 has 14 amino acids. V was pared by 4 bases and J by 2 bases, with 11 bases between. The germline V gene encodes CDR1 SQVTM and CDR2 ANQGSEA. In nucleotides, the CDR3 is TGCAGCGTTGGTTGGACAGCAAACACCGGGGAGCTGTTTTTT. This sequence encodes CSVGWTANTGELFF.

In its sample, this clonotype was seen a few times. The chain employs TRBV5-1 and TRBJ2-1; D might be TRBD1 (5 bases). Trimming removed 4 bases from V and 3 bases from J, with 14 bases in between. This CDR3 comprises 15 residues. Per germline, CDR1 SGHRS and CDR2 YFSETQ. CDR3 residues: CASSTKTESYNEQFF. The CDR3 nucleotides are TGCGCCAGCAGCACGAAGACAGAAAGCTACAATGAGCAGTTCTTC.

The chain couples TRBV6-5 to TRBJ2-7, with 9 bases matching TRBD1. The CDR3 runs to 15 residues. Germline lookup yields CDR1 MNHEY and CDR2 SVGAGI. With V trimmed by 2 bases and J by 0 bases, 2 bases remained unmatched. The CDR3 loop is CASSYRQGGSYEQYF. The CDR3 DNA reads as TGTGCCAGCAGTTACAGACAGGGGGGCTCCTACGAGCAGTACTTC.

This clonotype was seen many times. The chain uses TRBV6-1 and TRBJ2-1; tentatively, D is TRBD1 or TRBD2 (6 bases each). Germline loops: CDR1 MNHNS, CDR2 SASEGT. This CDR3 is 13 amino acids long. V lost 6 bases, J lost 9 bases, and 15 bases lay in between. In DNA, the CDR3 is TGTGCCAGCAGCCAACGGAGGGGGGTTGAGCAGTTCTTC. Its protein product is CASSQRRGVEQFF.

The genes are TRBV11-2 and TRBJ1-6; perhaps TRBD1 as D (5 bases). The CDR3 length is 16 residues. Germline V gives CDR1 SGHAT, CDR2 FQNNGV. The V end was cut by 5 bases, the J end by 7 bases, with 18 bases between. The CDR3 nucleotides are TGTGCCAGCAGCAACGGGCGGAGGGGTAGGAATTCACCCCTCCACTTT. Its translation is CASSNGRRGRNSPLHF.

This clonotype appeared many times. This rearrangement joins TRBV2 to TRBJ2-2; 13 bases are a match to TRBD2. The length of the CDR3 is 19 residues. With V trimmed by 0 bases and J by 6 bases, 10 bases remained unmatched. Germline lookup yields CDR1 SNHLY and CDR2 FYNNEI. The CDR3 loop is CASSEAVGTSGILAGELFF. DNA of the CDR3: TGTGCCAGCAGTGAAGCGGTTGGGACTAGCGGGATCCTTGCCGGGGAGCTGTTTTTT.

Ten or more counts support this clonotype. V is TRBV5-1 and J is TRBJ2-3; the D is unclear. V was pared by 6 bases and J by 2 bases, with 4 bases between. The CDR3 is made up of 11 amino acids. CDR1 is SGHRS and CDR2 is YFSETQ in the germline V gene. The CDR3 reads CASTDTDTQYF. CDR3 coding DNA: TGCGCCAGCACGGACACAGATACGCAGTATTTT.

The chain recombines TRBV2 with TRBJ2-5; 7 bases align to TRBD2. Trimming removed 2 bases from V and 5 bases from J; junction bases left unmatched: 2. The CDR3 spans 13 residues. Germline V lookup: CDR1 SNHLY, CDR2 FYNNEI. This chain's CDR3 is CASSETGGETQYF. CDR3 nucleotides: TGTGCCAGCAGTGAAACGGGAGGTGAGACCCAGTACTTC.

This chain's CDR3 is CASSPPGEKLFF. Written as DNA, the CDR3 is TGTGCCAGCAGTCCCCCCGGAGAAAAACTGTTTTTT. The chain is built from TRBV12-3 or TRBV12-4 and TRBJ1-4; D gene ambiguous. V dropped 5 bases and J dropped 8 bases, with 9 bases sitting between them. There are 12 residues in the CDR3.

The chain links TRBV12-3 or TRBV12-4 to TRBJ2-3; 9 bases are shared with TRBD2. This CDR3 comprises 18 residues. V lost 2 bases and J lost 3; bases outside the gene matches: 12. CDR3 region: CASSLRASGIKGTDTQYF. The DNA for the CDR3 is TGTGCCAGCAGTTTACGGGCTAGCGGGATCAAGGGTACAGATACGCAGTATTTT.

This clonotype was detected a few times. The chain recombines TRBV3-1 with TRBJ1-5; no definite D call. CDR3 length equals 13 residues. Trimming cost V 0 bases and J 6 bases, with 6 bases left between them. Germline V gene sequence: CDR1 LGHDT, CDR2 YNNKEL (reference sequence). The CDR3 loop is CASSQDRIQPQHF. The CDR3 nucleotides read TGTGCCAGCAGCCAAGATCGGATTCAGCCCCAGCATTTT.

This clonotype was recorded at least ten times. V and J are TRBV5-1 and TRBJ2-5; D not resolved. CDR3 length equals 12 residues. Trimming cost V 6 bases and J 0 bases, with 6 bases left between them. CDR1 is SGHRS, CDR2 YFSETQ, per germline. The CDR3 DNA is TGCGCCAGCACCCAGAACCAAGAGACCCAGTACTTC. This encodes CASTQNQETQYF.

The table lists this clonotype with a few counts. The V and J genes are TRBV7-8 and TRBJ2-7; TRBD2 aligns across 10 bases. Germline V gene data show CDR1 as SGHVS and CDR2 as FQNEAQ. Trimming at V came to 3 bases and at J to 7 bases, leaving 6 bases not matched to a gene. The CDR3 contains 14 residues. In DNA, the CDR3 is TGTGCCAGCAGCTTGGCTAGCGGGAGTTTTGAGCAGTACTTC. Protein sequence: CASSLASGSFEQYF. The full variable domain, in which reference TRBV7-8 and TRBJ2-7 provide the parts outside the CDR3, is GAGVSQSPRYKVAKRGQDVALRCDPISGHVSLFWYQQALGQGPEFLTYFQNEAQLDKSGLPSDRFFAERPEGSVSTLKIQRTQQEDSAVYLCASSLASGSFEQYFGPGTRLTVT.

The CDR3 reads CSVATGTGYGYTF. CDR3 nucleotides: TGCAGCGTCGCTACCGGGACAGGGTATGGCTACACCTTC. This chain joins TRBV29-1 and TRBJ1-2; 9 bases map to TRBD1. This CDR3 is built from 13 residues. The germline CDR1 and CDR2 sequences are SQVTM and ANQGSEA. V shed 6 bases and J 5 bases; nucleotides not matched to a gene: 7.

The rearrangement uses TRBV29-1 and TRBJ2-1, with 13 bases that match TRBD2. Germline V lookup: CDR1 SQVTM, CDR2 ANQGSEA. V trimming: 7 bases; J trimming: 2 bases; junction bases outside the gene matches: 5. The CDR3 length is 15 residues. The DNA for the CDR3 is TGCAGCGCCACACTAGCGGGGGGGCCCTACAATGAGCAGTTCTTC. It specifies CSATLAGGPYNEQFF.

In this sample, this clonotype turned up many times. CDR3 DNA: TGTGCCACCAGCAGAGATGACGGCGGTTTAGGCTACGAGCAGTACGTC. Its translation: CATSRDDGGLGYEQYV. The genes are TRBV15 and TRBJ2-7; D gene ambiguous. CDR3 length: 16 amino acids. Germline V gene lookup returns CDR1 LNHNV and CDR2 YYDKDF (reference sequence). V was pared by 0 bases and J by 3 bases, with 15 bases between.

This clonotype has a handful of counts. CDR3 in amino acids: CASSYREGALDQPQHF. The CDR3 DNA follows: TGTGCCAGCAGTTACAGAGAGGGGGCGCTGGATCAGCCCCAGCATTTT. The chain has TRBV6-2 or TRBV6-3 and TRBJ1-5; 7 nucleotides line up with TRBD1. The CDR3 is made up of 16 amino acids. Germline V gene sequence: CDR1 MNHEY, CDR2 SVGEGT. The V gene end was trimmed by 2 bases and the J gene end by 5 bases; junction bases not matched to a gene: 9.

This clonotype was seen only a few times. CDR3 sequence: CASSLSAGAPEQYF. DNA for the CDR3: TGTGCCAGCAGTTTATCGGCGGGAGCGCCCGAGCAGTACTTC. This chain joins TRBV12-3 or TRBV12-4 and TRBJ2-7, with 7 bases lining up with TRBD2. CDR3 length equals 14 residues. J gave up 6 bases and V 2 bases, and 7 bases lay outside the gene matches.

The table lists this clonotype with many counts. This chain connects TRBV11-2 to TRBJ2-7; 10 nucleotides match TRBD1. Germline loops: CDR1 SGHAT, CDR2 FQNNGV. Trimming removed 0 bases from V and 3 bases from J; junction bases left unmatched: 5. This CDR3 comprises 16 residues. The CDR3 DNA follows: TGTGCCAGCAGCTTAGATAGGGGACAGGGGATCTACGAGCAGTACTTC. Its protein is CASSLDRGQGIYEQYF.

This clonotype was seen many times. The chain combines TRBV5-1 with TRBJ1-6, with 7 bases matching TRBD1. Per germline, CDR1 SGHRS and CDR2 YFSETQ. The CDR3 consists of 14 residues. Trimming at V came to 0 bases and at J to 6 bases, leaving 0 bases not matched to a gene. The CDR3 here is CASSLGDSNSPLHF. CDR3 nucleotides: TGCGCCAGCAGCTTGGGGGACAGTAATTCACCCCTCCACTTT.